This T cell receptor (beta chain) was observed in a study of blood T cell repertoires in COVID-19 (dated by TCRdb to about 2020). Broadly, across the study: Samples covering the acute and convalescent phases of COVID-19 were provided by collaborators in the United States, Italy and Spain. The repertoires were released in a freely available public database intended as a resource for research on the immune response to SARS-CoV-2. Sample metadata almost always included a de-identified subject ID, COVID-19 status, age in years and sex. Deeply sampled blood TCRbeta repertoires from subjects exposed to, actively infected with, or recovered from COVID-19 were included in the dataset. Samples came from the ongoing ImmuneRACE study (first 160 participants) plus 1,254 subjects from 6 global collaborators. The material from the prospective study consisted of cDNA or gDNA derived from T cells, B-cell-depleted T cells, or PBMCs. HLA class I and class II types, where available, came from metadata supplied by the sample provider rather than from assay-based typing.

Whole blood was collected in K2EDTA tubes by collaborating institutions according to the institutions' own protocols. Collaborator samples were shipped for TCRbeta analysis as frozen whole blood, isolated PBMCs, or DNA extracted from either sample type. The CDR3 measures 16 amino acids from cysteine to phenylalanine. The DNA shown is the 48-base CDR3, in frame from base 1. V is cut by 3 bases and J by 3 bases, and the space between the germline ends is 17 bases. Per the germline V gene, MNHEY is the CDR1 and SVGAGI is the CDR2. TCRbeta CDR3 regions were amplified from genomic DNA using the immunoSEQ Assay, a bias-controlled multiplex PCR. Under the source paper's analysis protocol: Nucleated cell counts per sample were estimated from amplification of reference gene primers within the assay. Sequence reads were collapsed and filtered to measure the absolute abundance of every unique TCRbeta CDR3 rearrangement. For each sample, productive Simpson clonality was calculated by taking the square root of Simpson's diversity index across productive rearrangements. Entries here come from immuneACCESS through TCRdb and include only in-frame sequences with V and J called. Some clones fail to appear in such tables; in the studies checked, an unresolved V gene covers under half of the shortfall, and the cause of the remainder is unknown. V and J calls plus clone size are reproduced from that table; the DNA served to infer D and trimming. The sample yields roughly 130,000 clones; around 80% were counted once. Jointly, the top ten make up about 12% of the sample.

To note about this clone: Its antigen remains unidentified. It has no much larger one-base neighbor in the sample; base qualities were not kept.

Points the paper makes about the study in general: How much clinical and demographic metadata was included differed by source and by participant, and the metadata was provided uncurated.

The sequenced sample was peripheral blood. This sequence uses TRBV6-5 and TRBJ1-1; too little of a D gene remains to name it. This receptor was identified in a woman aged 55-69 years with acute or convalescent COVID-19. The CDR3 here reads CASSYLMGSGDTEAFF. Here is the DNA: TGTGCCAGCAGTTATTTAATGGGTTCCGGGGACACTGAAGCTTTCTTT.